This is a list of T cell receptor beta chains from one sample in a study of blood T cell repertoires in COVID-19. The table came from immunoSEQ multiplex PCR; TCRdb's copy has only in-frame clones and leaves some out. The sample consists of 200,000 or so clones, 70% to 90% of them appearing once. The sequenced sample was peripheral blood. The receptor source for this set is a man in his fifties who had recovered from COVID-19. Each CDR3 is given with its conserved first and last residue. A D gene is named only where the DNA matches it firmly. Some rows mark clone size as missing; the rest say once, few, many or name a class of expanded clone.

d_call: -
j_call: TRBJ1-1
clone_size: -
v_call: TRBV28
cdr3_aa: CASTYEANTEAFF
cdr3_nt: TGTGCCAGCACCTATGAGGCGAACACTGAAGCTTTCTTT

d_call: TRBD2
j_call: TRBJ2-1
clone_size: -
v_call: TRBV10-1
cdr3_aa: CASSRVGTSDPNEQFF
cdr3_nt: TGCGCCAGCAGTAGAGTGGGGACTAGCGACCCCAATGAGCAGTTCTTC

d_call: -
j_call: TRBJ2-2
clone_size: -
v_call: TRBV7-9
cdr3_aa: CASSRRSRNSGELFF
cdr3_nt: TGTGCCAGCAGCCGTCGGTCCCGTAATTCCGGGGAGCTGTTTTTT

d_call: -
j_call: TRBJ1-5
clone_size: -
v_call: TRBV5-1
cdr3_aa: CASSAGGNQPQHF
cdr3_nt: TGCGCCAGCAGCGCAGGGGGCAATCAGCCCCAGCATTTT

d_call: TRBD1
j_call: TRBJ2-7
clone_size: -
v_call: TRBV13
cdr3_aa: CASSLDGQGKSYEQYF
cdr3_nt: TGTGCCAGCAGCTTAGACGGACAGGGGAAAAGCTACGAGCAGTACTTC

d_call: -
j_call: TRBJ1-5
clone_size: -
v_call: TRBV18
cdr3_aa: CASSPGGSNQPQHF
cdr3_nt: TGTGCCAGCTCACCTGGAGGGAGCAATCAGCCCCAGCATTTT

d_call: TRBD2
j_call: TRBJ2-5
clone_size: -
v_call: TRBV2
cdr3_aa: CASSDAYGTSQETQYF
cdr3_nt: TGTGCCAGCAGTGACGCCTACGGGACTAGTCAAGAGACCCAGTACTTC

d_call: -
j_call: TRBJ2-1
clone_size: -
v_call: TRBV2
cdr3_aa: CASSDRGLAMGNEQFF
cdr3_nt: TGTGCCAGCAGTGACAGAGGTCTAGCCATGGGCAATGAGCAGTTCTTC

d_call: TRBD1
j_call: TRBJ1-2
clone_size: few
v_call: TRBV2
cdr3_aa: CASSSGTVYGYTF
cdr3_nt: TGTGCCAGCAGTTCCGGGACAGTTTATGGCTACACCTTC

d_call: -
j_call: TRBJ1-5
clone_size: -
v_call: TRBV4-1
cdr3_aa: CASSHPDSNQPQHF
cdr3_nt: TGCGCCAGCAGCCATCCAGATAGCAATCAGCCCCAGCATTTT

d_call: TRBD1
j_call: TRBJ2-2
clone_size: -
v_call: TRBV27
cdr3_aa: CASSFLEGATNTGELFF
cdr3_nt: TGTGCCAGCAGTTTTTTAGAGGGGGCCACGAACACCGGGGAGCTGTTTTTT

d_call: -
j_call: TRBJ2-5
clone_size: -
v_call: TRBV7-2
cdr3_aa: CASSSSQAETQYF
cdr3_nt: TGTGCCAGCAGCTCCTCTCAGGCGGAGACCCAGTACTTC

d_call: -
j_call: TRBJ1-3
clone_size: -
v_call: TRBV5-5
cdr3_aa: CASSSLSGVSSGNTIYF
cdr3_nt: TGTGCCAGCAGCTCCCTGTCAGGGGTCAGCTCTGGAAACACCATATATTTT

d_call: -
j_call: TRBJ2-4
clone_size: few
v_call: TRBV11-2
cdr3_aa: CASSLDLRELAKNIQYF
cdr3_nt: TGTGCCAGCAGCTTAGATCTCCGGGAGTTAGCCAAAAACATTCAGTACTTC

d_call: -
j_call: TRBJ1-5
clone_size: -
v_call: TRBV11-2
cdr3_aa: CASSLVQGNQPQHF
cdr3_nt: TGTGCCAGCAGCTTAGTTCAGGGCAATCAGCCCCAGCATTTT

d_call: -
j_call: TRBJ1-2
clone_size: -
v_call: TRBV28
cdr3_aa: CASTTANRGYTF
cdr3_nt: TGTGCCAGCACCACAGCAAATCGAGGCTACACCTTC

d_call: TRBD1
j_call: TRBJ2-5
clone_size: -
v_call: TRBV12-5
cdr3_aa: CASGTGTAGETQYF
cdr3_nt: TGTGCTAGTGGTACCGGGACAGCTGGCGAGACCCAGTACTTC

d_call: TRBD1
j_call: TRBJ2-1
clone_size: -
v_call: TRBV29-1
cdr3_aa: CSVDRVTGIVQFF
cdr3_nt: TGCAGCGTTGACCGGGTGACAGGGATAGTACAGTTCTTC

d_call: TRBD2
j_call: TRBJ2-1
clone_size: -
v_call: TRBV6-6
cdr3_aa: CASSSTSGNLNEQFF
cdr3_nt: TGTGCCAGCAGTTCGACTAGCGGGAATTTGAATGAGCAGTTCTTC

d_call: -
j_call: TRBJ2-3
clone_size: -
v_call: TRBV9
cdr3_aa: CASSAGPGIDTQYF
cdr3_nt: TGTGCCAGCAGCGCCGGCCCGGGGATAGATACGCAGTATTTT

d_call: TRBD2
j_call: TRBJ2-3
clone_size: once
v_call: TRBV13
cdr3_aa: CASSLVRGRGTDTQYF
cdr3_nt: TGTGCCAGCAGCTTAGTTCGAGGGCGGGGGACAGATACGCAGTATTTT

d_call: -
j_call: TRBJ2-7
clone_size: -
v_call: TRBV11-2
cdr3_aa: CASSISGYEQYF
cdr3_nt: TGTGCCAGCAGCATTAGCGGTTACGAGCAGTACTTC

d_call: -
j_call: TRBJ2-7
clone_size: few
v_call: TRBV13
cdr3_aa: CASSLALVGYEQYF
cdr3_nt: TGTGCCAGCAGCTTAGCACTAGTTGGTTACGAGCAGTACTTC

d_call: -
j_call: TRBJ1-5
clone_size: -
v_call: TRBV9
cdr3_aa: CASSVGEGRNQPQHF
cdr3_nt: TGTGCCAGCAGCGTAGGGGAGGGTAGAAATCAGCCCCAGCATTTT

d_call: -
j_call: TRBJ1-3
clone_size: once
v_call: TRBV5-1
cdr3_aa: CASSPQLTGFSPSSGNTIYF
cdr3_nt: TGCGCCAGCAGCCCTCAATTGACAGGTTTTTCGCCTAGCTCTGGAAACACCATATATTTT

d_call: -
j_call: TRBJ2-7
clone_size: -
v_call: TRBV5-6
cdr3_aa: CASSLVGESSYEQYF
cdr3_nt: TGTGCCAGCAGCTTGGTGGGAGAAAGCTCCTACGAGCAGTACTTC

d_call: TRBD1
j_call: TRBJ1-1
clone_size: -
v_call: TRBV3-1/TRBV3-2
cdr3_aa: CASSLRDRANTEAFF
cdr3_nt: TGTGCCAGCAGCCTACGGGACAGGGCGAACACTGAAGCTTTCTTT

d_call: -
j_call: TRBJ2-7
clone_size: once
v_call: TRBV28
cdr3_aa: CASSLSGTPSYEQYF
cdr3_nt: TGTGCCAGCAGTCTTTCCGGGACTCCCTCCTACGAGCAGTACTTC

d_call: TRBD2
j_call: TRBJ2-1
clone_size: -
v_call: TRBV24-1
cdr3_aa: CATSDPTSGRGFEQFF
cdr3_nt: TGTGCCACCAGTGATCCTACTAGCGGGAGGGGCTTTGAGCAGTTCTTC

d_call: -
j_call: TRBJ2-1
clone_size: -
v_call: TRBV2
cdr3_aa: CASSEWSGEYNEQFF
cdr3_nt: TGTGCCAGCAGTGAATGGTCAGGCGAATACAATGAGCAGTTCTTC

d_call: -
j_call: TRBJ1-4
clone_size: -
v_call: TRBV30
cdr3_aa: CAWTGSGEKLFF
cdr3_nt: TGTGCCTGGACGGGGTCCGGGGAAAAACTGTTTTTT

d_call: TRBD1
j_call: TRBJ2-7
clone_size: -
v_call: TRBV5-1
cdr3_aa: CASSSGTGNYEQYF
cdr3_nt: TGCGCCAGCAGCTCCGGGACAGGGAACTACGAGCAGTACTTC

d_call: -
j_call: TRBJ2-3
clone_size: -
v_call: TRBV21-1
cdr3_aa: CASSKDSGTIDTQYF
cdr3_nt: TGTGCCAGCAGCAAAGACAGCGGGACGATAGATACGCAGTATTTT

d_call: TRBD1
j_call: TRBJ1-2
clone_size: few
v_call: TRBV27
cdr3_aa: CASSGRGLLGYTF
cdr3_nt: TGTGCCAGCAGTGGCAGGGGGCTCTTAGGCTACACCTTC

d_call: TRBD2
j_call: TRBJ2-7
clone_size: -
v_call: TRBV13
cdr3_aa: CASSLKGLGLAPYEQYF
cdr3_nt: TGTGCCAGCAGCTTAAAAGGGTTGGGACTAGCGCCCTACGAGCAGTACTTC

d_call: -
j_call: TRBJ1-6
clone_size: -
v_call: TRBV27
cdr3_aa: CASSATGFSSYNSPLHF
cdr3_nt: TGTGCCAGCAGTGCCACAGGTTTCAGCTCCTATAATTCACCCCTCCACTTT

d_call: TRBD2
j_call: TRBJ2-7
clone_size: -
v_call: TRBV6-5
cdr3_aa: CASSKTSGSYEQYF
cdr3_nt: TGTGCCAGCAGCAAGACTAGCGGGAGCTACGAGCAGTACTTC

d_call: -
j_call: TRBJ2-5
clone_size: once
v_call: TRBV6-6
cdr3_aa: CASSPTQGTQYF
cdr3_nt: TGTGCCAGCTCCCCTACCCAGGGGACCCAGTACTTC

d_call: -
j_call: TRBJ2-7
clone_size: -
v_call: TRBV7-9
cdr3_aa: CASSLAGGSLEQYF
cdr3_nt: TGTGCCAGCAGCTTAGCGGGAGGATCCCTCGAGCAGTACTTC

d_call: -
j_call: TRBJ1-4
clone_size: -
v_call: TRBV27
cdr3_aa: CASSSYGAANEKLFF
cdr3_nt: TGTGCCAGCAGTTCCTACGGAGCGGCTAATGAAAAACTGTTTTTT

d_call: TRBD1
j_call: TRBJ1-2
clone_size: -
v_call: TRBV18
cdr3_aa: CASSPGQGFAYGYTF
cdr3_nt: TGTGCCAGCTCACCAGGACAGGGTTTCGCCTATGGCTACACCTTC

d_call: -
j_call: TRBJ2-7
clone_size: -
v_call: TRBV5-6
cdr3_aa: CASSHLIAGSSYEQYF
cdr3_nt: TGTGCCAGCAGCCACCTAATTGCGGGAAGCTCCTACGAGCAGTACTTC

d_call: TRBD2
j_call: TRBJ2-3
clone_size: -
v_call: TRBV25-1
cdr3_aa: CASSFSGHRSTDTQYF
cdr3_nt: TGTGCCAGCAGTTTTAGCGGGCATCGAAGCACAGATACGCAGTATTTT

d_call: TRBD2
j_call: TRBJ2-3
clone_size: few
v_call: TRBV7-6
cdr3_aa: CASSLGREGADTQYF
cdr3_nt: TGTGCCAGCAGCTTAGGGCGGGAGGGCGCAGATACGCAGTATTTT

d_call: -
j_call: TRBJ2-3
clone_size: once
v_call: TRBV28
cdr3_aa: CASSLTVPDTQYF
cdr3_nt: TGTGCCAGCAGCTTGACAGTTCCAGATACGCAGTATTTT

d_call: TRBD2
j_call: TRBJ2-1
clone_size: once
v_call: TRBV18
cdr3_aa: CASSPPGLAGGGNNEQFF
cdr3_nt: TGTGCCAGCTCACCACCCGGACTAGCGGGAGGAGGGAACAATGAGCAGTTCTTC